This T cell receptor (beta chain) was obtained from a study of response to subunit inactivated influenza vaccine. TCRdb re-called the RT-PCR reads with MiXCR, one entry per CDR3 protein. This sample yields about half a million distinct CDR3 sequences, of which 7.5% to 8.5% are seen a single time; over 10% belongs to the top ten. This clonotype was seen repeatedly, ten times or more. This receptor was obtained from a man aged 50 to 69 who received an inactivated influenza vaccine. The source material was PBMCs from blood, sampled roughly 24 months after vaccination.

The CDR3 reads CSARDYLKGGGEQFF. DNA of the CDR3: TGCAGTGCTAGAGATTACCTTAAAGGGGGCGGTGAGCAGTTCTTC. This chain joins TRBV20-1 and TRBJ2-1; 7 nucleotides agree with TRBD1. With V trimmed by 0 bases and J by 9 bases, 11 bases remained unmatched. Germline assignment: CDR1 DFQATT and CDR2 SNEGSKA (reference sequence). The CDR3 loop spans 15 amino acids.